The 2 T cell receptor beta chains below all came from one sample that was sequenced in a study of T-cell reconstitution after alpha-beta-depleted transplantation in children. Unique molecular identifiers were built into the TCRbeta library. Each CDR3 protein gets one entry after TCRdb re-called the PCR reads with MiXCR. Among 110,000 or so distinct CDR3 sequences listed, approximately 6.6% were seen once. Source: PBMCs, mostly from graft donor cells, taken 360 days after TCRalphabeta/CD19-depleted stem cell transplant. These receptors all come from a male patient between 2 and 9 years old who had a stem cell transplant for acute lymphoblastic leukemia, so the T cells may come from the graft donor.

This clonotype was seen a single time. This clone may be a read error of a much larger clone one base away. The chain joins TRBV3-1 to TRBJ2-5; unclear D gene. This CDR3 region has 15 residues. Germline lookup yields CDR1 LGHDT and CDR2 YNNKEL (reference sequence). Deletions cut 5 bases from V and 5 bases from J, with 18 bases between. The CDR3 is CASSSPSQVHETQYF. CDR3 coding DNA: TGTGCCAGCAGCTCCCCCAGCCAGGTCCATGAGACCCAGTACTTC.

The J gene is TRBJ2-3, the V gene TRBV4-2, with D possibly being TRBD1 (6 bases). Trimming pared 0 bases from V and 2 bases from J, leaving 12 bases between. The CDR3 is 16 residues long. Germline lookup yields CDR1 LGHNA and CDR2 YNFKEQ. The DNA for the CDR3 is TGTGCCAGCAGCCAAGATTTGAGGGGGATCACAGATACGCAGTATTTT. It codes for CASSQDLRGITDTQYF.